The clone carrying this T cell receptor beta chain was seen more than once but under ten times. This specimen belongs to a study of T-cell reconstitution after alpha-beta-depleted transplantation in children. Germline V gene sequence: CDR1 SEHNR, CDR2 FQNEAQ (reference sequence). V was trimmed by 1 base and J by 4 bases, leaving 13 bases between them. The CDR3 contains 15 residues. Library preparation (for TCRbeta) was performed with unique molecular identifiers. In TCRdb, the PCR reads were re-called with MiXCR into one record per CDR3 protein. There are just over 350,000 distinct CDR3 sequences in the sample; 13% occur only once, and over 3.5% lies in the top ten.

The chain combines TRBV7-9 with TRBJ1-1; D is unclear. The material sequenced was PBMCs, taken from the stem cell graft. This TCR derives from a human donor who donated a stem cell graft to a child with Fanconi anemia. CDR3 amino acids: CASSLGSGSVTEAFF. The CDR3 DNA is TGTGCCAGCAGCTTAGGCTCCGGGAGTGTCACTGAAGCTTTCTTT.